The present T cell receptor beta chain was sequenced within a study of blood T cell repertoires in COVID-19. About the research overall: COVID-19 samples, acute and convalescent, were from the United States, Italy and Spain.

The CDR3 length is 13 residues. Germline CDR1 reads MNHEY; CDR2 reads SVGAGI. Trimming removed 6 bases from V and 5 bases from J, with 10 bases in between. The table came from immunoSEQ multiplex PCR; TCRdb's copy has only in-frame clones and leaves some out. The table records fewer than 90,000 clones, about 95% of them present only once. Specimen: peripheral blood. The receptor was isolated from a human donor with active COVID-19. The donor label of this sample is uncertain. The V and J genes are TRBV6-5 and TRBJ2-2; D might be TRBD1 (6 bases). For the CDR3, the DNA is TGTGCCAGCAGGGGGACACTGACCGGGGAGCTGTTTTTT. Amino acids: CASRGTLTGELFF.